This paragraph reports one TCR beta chain. Its antigen is not identified. These data belong to a study of T cells in localized non-small cell lung cancer. Neighbouring lung, lacking atypia, was collected no less than 2 cm away from the tumor margin. Study-wide results and caveats: The study sequenced only one region of the tumor. As a result, intratumor heterogeneity could not be excluded and remains possible. Out of the top 100 tumor clones, a median roughly 52 were seen in adjacent lung. Compared with tumor, uninvolved adjacent lung displayed greater T cell clonality, ranking highest overall.

Germline assignment: CDR1 MDHEN and CDR2 SYDVKM. The CDR3 contains 13 residues. V was pared by 3 bases and J by 3 bases, with 9 bases between. The repertoire was sequenced with immunoSEQ multiplex PCR; TCRdb's copy has only in-frame clones and lacks some. Of approximately 3,000 clones in the sample, about 30% were seen once. This TCR was recovered from a woman aged 35-75 years with stage I lung adenocarcinoma. The V gene is TRBV28, the J gene TRBJ2-7; a weak D match, TRBD1 (5 bases). Sample: normal lung tissue next to the tumor, taken before any cancer treatment. CDR3 in DNA: TGTGCCAGCAGTTTGGGCAGGGACTACGAGCAGTACTTC. This codes for CASSLGRDYEQYF.